In its sample, the clone carrying this TCR beta chain was seen a few times. The antigen is not known. The sample comes from a study of T-cell memory formation after mild COVID-19. Overall study results and limits: Memory cells collected pre-infection included some clones that later responded, suggesting cross-reactive memory joined.

This CDR3 has 12 amino acids. V lost 0 bases and J lost 6, with 5 bases in between. Germline-derived CDR1 and CDR2 are LGHDT and YNNKEL (reference sequence). From 5'RACE with constant-segment primers came TCR alpha and TCR beta cDNA libraries that carried sample barcodes and UMIs. TCRdb used MiXCR to reprocess the 5' RACE reads, holding one entry per CDR3 protein. This table has some 260,000 distinct CDR3 sequences, roughly 17% appearing once. V and J are TRBV3-1 and TRBJ1-2; no firm D call. Sequencing used PBMCs or a T cell subset sorted from them (not recorded which). The TCR originated in a young man who had mild COVID-19 (a few samples of this study predate the infection). Cell type and time point are not known. CDR3 in DNA: TGTGCCAGCAGCCAAGAGGGAAATGGCTACACCTTC. It specifies CASSQEGNGYTF.